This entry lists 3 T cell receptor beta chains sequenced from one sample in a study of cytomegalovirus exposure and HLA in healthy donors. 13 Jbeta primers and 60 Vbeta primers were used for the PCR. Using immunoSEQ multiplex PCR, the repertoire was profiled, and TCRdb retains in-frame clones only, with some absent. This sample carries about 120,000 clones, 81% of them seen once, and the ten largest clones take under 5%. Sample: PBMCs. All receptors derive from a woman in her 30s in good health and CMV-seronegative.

DNA for the CDR3: TGCGCCAGCAGCTTGGGACAGGGGCGGAACACTGAAGCTTTCTTT. This gives the protein CASSLGQGRNTEAFF. The chain carries TRBV5-1 and TRBJ1-1; TRBD1 agrees at 8 bases. The V gene end was trimmed by 0 bases and the J gene end by 1 base; junction bases not matched to a gene: 2. The germline V gene encodes CDR1 SGHRS and CDR2 YFSETQ. There are 15 residues in the CDR3.

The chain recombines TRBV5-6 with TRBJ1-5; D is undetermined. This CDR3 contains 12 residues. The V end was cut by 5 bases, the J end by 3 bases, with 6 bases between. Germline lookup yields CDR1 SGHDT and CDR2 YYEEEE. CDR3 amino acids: CASSRSNQPQHF. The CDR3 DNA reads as TGTGCCAGCAGTAGATCCAATCAGCCCCAGCATTTT. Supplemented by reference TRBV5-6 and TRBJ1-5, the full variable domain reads DAGVTQSPTHLIKTRGQQVTLRCSPKSGHDTVSWYQQALGQGPQFIFQYYEEEERQRGNFPDRFSGHQFPNYSSELNVNALLLGDSALYLCASSRSNQPQHFGDGTRLSIL.

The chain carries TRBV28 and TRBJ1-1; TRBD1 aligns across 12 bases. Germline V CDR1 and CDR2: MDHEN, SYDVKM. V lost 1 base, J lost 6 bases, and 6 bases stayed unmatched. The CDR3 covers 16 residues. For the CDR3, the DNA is TGTGCCAGCAGTTTATCTCGGGGGACAGGGGGCTCTGAAGCTTTCTTT. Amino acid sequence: CASSLSRGTGGSEAFF.